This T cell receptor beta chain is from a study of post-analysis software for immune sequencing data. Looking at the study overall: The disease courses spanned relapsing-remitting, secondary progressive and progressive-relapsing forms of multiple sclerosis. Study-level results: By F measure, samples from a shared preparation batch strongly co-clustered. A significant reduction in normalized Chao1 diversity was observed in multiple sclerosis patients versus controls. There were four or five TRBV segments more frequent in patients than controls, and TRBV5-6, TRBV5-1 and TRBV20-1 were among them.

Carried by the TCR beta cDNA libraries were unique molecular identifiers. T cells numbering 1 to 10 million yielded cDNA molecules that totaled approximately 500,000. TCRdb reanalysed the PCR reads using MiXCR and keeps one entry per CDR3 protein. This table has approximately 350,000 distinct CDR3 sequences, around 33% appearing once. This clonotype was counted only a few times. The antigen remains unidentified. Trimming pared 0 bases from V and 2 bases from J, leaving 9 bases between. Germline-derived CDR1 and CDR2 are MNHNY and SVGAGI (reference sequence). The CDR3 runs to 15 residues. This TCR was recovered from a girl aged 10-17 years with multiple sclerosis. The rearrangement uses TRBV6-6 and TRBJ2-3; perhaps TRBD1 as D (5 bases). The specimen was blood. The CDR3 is CASSYSRQNTDTQYF. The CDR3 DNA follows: TGTGCCAGCAGTTACTCGAGACAGAACACAGATACGCAGTATTTT.